The rows below give T cell receptor beta chains drawn from one sample of a study of blood T cell repertoires in COVID-19. Generated by immunoSEQ multiplex PCR, the TCRdb table keeps only in-frame clones and is missing some. In the table there are 55,000 to 65,000 clones, 87% of which are singletons. Material for sequencing was peripheral blood. Every receptor here comes from a human donor with acute or convalescent COVID-19. The donor label of this sample is uncertain. CDR3s include the opening cysteine and the closing phenylalanine or tryptophan. The D gene is left open where the match is weak. Clone sizes are given selectively: once, few, many, or a class where the clone is expanded.

TRBJ1-4	TRBV14	TRBD1	few	CASSQAFRGHQSEKLFF	TGTGCCAGCAGCCAAGCATTTAGGGGGCATCAGTCTGAAAAACTGTTTTTT
TRBJ2-3	TRBV6-5	TRBD2	NA	CASSRLAGRTDTQYF	TGTGCCAGCAGCAGACTAGCGGGACGCACAGATACGCAGTATTTT
TRBJ1-6	TRBV5-1	NA	NA	CASSPEPGNSPLHF	TGCGCCAGCAGCCCCGAGCCGGGTAATTCACCCCTCCACTTT
TRBJ2-7	TRBV6-5	TRBD2	NA	CASSTGLAGYYEQYF	TGTGCCAGCAGTACGGGACTAGCGGGGTACTACGAGCAGTACTTC
TRBJ1-1	TRBV19	TRBD1	once	CASAADRESEAFF	TGTGCCAGTGCTGCGGACAGGGAATCTGAAGCTTTCTTT
TRBJ2-5	TRBV7-2	TRBD2	NA	CASSPIQRGGRLRETQYF	TGTGCCAGCAGCCCAATACAGCGGGGGGGCCGATTACGAGAGACCCAGTACTTC
TRBJ1-1	TRBV18	NA	NA	CASSHAPSGNTEAFF	TGTGCCAGCTCACACGCACCTTCGGGGAACACTGAAGCTTTCTTT
TRBJ2-3	TRBV7-2	TRBD2	NA	CASSLMRGGRSGTDTQYF	TGTGCCAGCAGCTTAATGCGGGGGGGCCGCTCAGGCACAGATACGCAGTATTTT
TRBJ2-4	TRBV6-5	TRBD1	NA	CASSSGQGGNIQYF	TGTGCCAGCAGTTCAGGACAGGGGGGAAACATTCAGTACTTC
TRBJ2-2	TRBV25-1	NA	NA	CASTSGMSTGELFF	TGTGCCAGCACATCGGGTATGAGCACCGGGGAGCTGTTTTTT
TRBJ1-3	TRBV11-2	NA	NA	CASSLDTFSGNTIYF	TGTGCCAGCAGCTTAGATACATTCTCTGGAAACACCATATATTTT
TRBJ1-4	TRBV14	NA	NA	CASSQGRGAWKLFF	TGTGCCAGCAGCCAAGGGAGGGGAGCTTGGAAACTGTTTTTT
TRBJ1-2	TRBV12-3/TRBV12-4	TRBD1	NA	CASSLDRGVGYTF	TGTGCCAGCAGTTTAGACAGGGGGGTGGGCTACACCTTC
TRBJ2-1	TRBV4-1	TRBD2	NA	CASSSPTSGQHNEQFF	TGCGCCAGCAGCTCTCCGACTAGCGGCCAACACAATGAGCAGTTCTTC
TRBJ1-3	TRBV19	NA	NA	CASGSSGTIYF	TGTGCCAGTGGGTCCTCGGGCACCATATATTTT
TRBJ1-1	TRBV7-6	NA	NA	CAVTHHTGLAFF	TGTGCCGTTACGCACCATACGGGGTTGGCTTTCTTT
TRBJ1-1	TRBV2	NA	NA	CASSEAPGGEAFF	TGTGCCAGCAGTGAAGCGCCCGGGGGTGAAGCTTTCTTT
TRBJ2-1	TRBV6-5	TRBD2	NA	CASSYRAGAGNEQFF	TGTGCCAGCAGTTACAGGGCGGGAGCGGGGAATGAGCAGTTCTTC
TRBJ1-2	TRBV5-4	NA	NA	CASSLRFGYGYTF	TGTGCCAGCAGCTTGCGGTTCGGCTATGGCTACACCTTC
TRBJ2-6	TRBV2	TRBD1	NA	CASSTGGSGANVLTF	TGTGCCAGCAGTACAGGGGGTTCTGGGGCCAACGTCCTGACTTTC
TRBJ2-5	TRBV5-1	TRBD2	NA	CASSIRTSGAEGAQYF	TGCGCCAGCAGCATTAGGACTAGCGGGGCCGAGGGGGCCCAGTACTTC
TRBJ1-2	TRBV7-2	NA	NA	CASSLGRENYGYTF	TGTGCCAGCAGCTTGGGTCGGGAAAACTATGGCTACACCTTC
TRBJ2-7	TRBV11-3	NA	NA	CASSLDGSRDEQYF	TGTGCCAGCAGCTTAGATGGGTCGAGGGACGAGCAGTACTTC
TRBJ2-1	TRBV9	NA	NA	CASSARSSNDEQFF	TGTGCCAGCAGCGCCCGTAGTAGTAATGATGAGCAGTTCTTC
TRBJ2-3	TRBV11-3	NA	NA	CASSSAGLSTDTQYF	TGTGCCAGCAGCTCGGCGGGCCTTAGCACAGATACGCAGTATTTT
TRBJ2-3	TRBV10-3	TRBD1	NA	CAIRDRDLSTDTQYF	TGTGCCATCAGAGACAGGGATCTCTCCACAGATACGCAGTATTTT
TRBJ2-5	TRBV5-1	TRBD2	NA	CASSGRTSGQETQYF	TGCGCCAGCAGCGGTAGGACTAGCGGCCAAGAGACCCAGTACTTC
TRBJ1-5	TRBV4-1	NA	NA	CASSQEEVYGRNQPQHF	TGCGCCAGCAGCCAAGAAGAGGTTTATGGCCGAAATCAGCCCCAGCATTTT
TRBJ1-1	TRBV30	TRBD1	NA	CAWGGKTGVSSTEAFF	TGTGCCTGGGGAGGCAAAACAGGGGTTAGTAGCACTGAAGCTTTCTTT
TRBJ2-3	TRBV6-1	TRBD2	NA	CASSGYGLAGGTDTQYF	TGTGCCAGCAGTGGTTACGGGCTAGCGGGAGGCACAGATACGCAGTATTTT
TRBJ2-7	TRBV11-3	TRBD2	few	CASSFSGTEQYF	TGTGCCAGCAGCTTTAGCGGGACCGAGCAGTACTTC
TRBJ2-7	TRBV27	NA	NA	CASSYRRNHEQYF	TGTGCCAGCAGTTACAGGCGAAACCACGAGCAGTACTTC
TRBJ1-6	TRBV28	NA	NA	CASSLGAGVHNSPLHF	TGTGCCAGCAGTTTGGGAGCGGGGGTCCATAATTCACCCCTCCACTTT
TRBJ1-2	TRBV5-1	TRBD1	NA	CASSDGGQGVGYTF	TGCGCCAGCAGCGATGGCGGACAGGGGGTTGGCTACACCTTC
TRBJ2-1	TRBV12-5	TRBD1	NA	CASGPGQGKNEQFF	TGTGCTAGTGGTCCGGGACAGGGGAAAAATGAGCAGTTCTTC
TRBJ2-1	TRBV7-2	NA	NA	CASSLGRGAEQFF	TGTGCCAGCAGCTTAGGGAGGGGTGCCGAGCAGTTCTTC
TRBJ2-1	TRBV7-3	TRBD2	once	CASSSTSGRLDEQFF	TGTGCCAGCAGCTCTACTAGCGGGAGACTCGATGAGCAGTTCTTC
TRBJ2-7	TRBV20-1	NA	NA	CSARTLGEQYF	TGCAGTGCTAGGACACTAGGCGAGCAGTACTTC
TRBJ1-6	TRBV18	TRBD1	NA	CASSRRQGDSPLHF	TGTGCCAGCTCACGGCGACAGGGAGATTCACCCCTCCACTTT
TRBJ2-7	TRBV2	TRBD1	NA	CASSEWGQTYEQYF	TGTGCCAGCAGTGAATGGGGACAGACCTACGAGCAGTACTTC
TRBJ2-5	TRBV10-3	TRBD2	NA	CATGTSGYQETQYF	TGTGCCACCGGGACTAGCGGGTACCAAGAGACCCAGTACTTC
TRBJ2-2	TRBV19	NA	NA	CASSMSLTNTGELFF	TGTGCCAGTAGTATGTCGCTAACGAACACCGGGGAGCTGTTTTTT
TRBJ1-6	TRBV11-2	NA	NA	CASSQTRGSNSPLHF	TGTGCCAGCAGCCAGACACGGGGGAGTAATTCACCCCTCCACTTT
TRBJ1-2	TRBV2	TRBD1	NA	CASSATGGADGYTF	TGTGCCAGCAGCGCGACAGGGGGCGCAGATGGCTACACCTTC
TRBJ1-1	TRBV5-1	NA	NA	CASRLGGSGVEAFF	TGCGCCAGCAGACTTGGGGGGTCAGGAGTCGAAGCTTTCTTT
TRBJ1-4	TRBV27	TRBD1	NA	CASTTGGSANEKLFF	TGTGCCAGCACAACAGGGGGGTCAGCTAATGAAAAACTGTTTTTT
TRBJ2-1	TRBV3-1/TRBV3-2	TRBD2	NA	CASSQETSGGAGEQFF	TGTGCCAGCAGCCAAGAAACTAGCGGGGGGGCCGGTGAGCAGTTCTTC
TRBJ2-1	TRBV29-1	TRBD1	NA	CSVLDRGGGNEQFF	TGCAGCGTTTTAGACAGGGGCGGTGGCAATGAGCAGTTCTTC
TRBJ2-5	TRBV18	NA	NA	CASSQRQDQETQYF	TGTGCCAGCTCACAGCGACAGGACCAAGAGACCCAGTACTTC
TRBJ2-6	TRBV7-9	NA	NA	CASSRDSGANVLTF	TGTGCCAGCAGCCGGGACTCTGGGGCCAACGTCCTGACTTTC
TRBJ2-5	TRBV4-1	TRBD2	NA	CASSLNPSGLQETQYF	TGCGCCAGCAGCCTCAACCCTAGCGGGCTACAAGAGACCCAGTACTTC
TRBJ1-5	TRBV7-2	TRBD1	NA	CASSSPAQQGFQPQHF	TGTGCCAGCAGCTCGCCGGCCCAACAGGGGTTTCAGCCCCAGCATTTT
TRBJ2-1	TRBV11-2	TRBD1	NA	CASSFTGTGLDYDEQFF	TGTGCCAGCAGCTTCACCGGGACAGGGTTGGATTATGATGAGCAGTTCTTC
TRBJ2-1	TRBV5-8	NA	NA	CASSPWTGRDEQFF	TGTGCCAGCAGCCCCTGGACAGGGAGGGATGAGCAGTTCTTC
TRBJ2-7	TRBV23-1	TRBD1	NA	CAGRDSLMWEQYF	TGCGCCGGCCGGGACAGCCTGATGTGGGAGCAGTACTTC
TRBJ1-5	TRBV4-1	NA	NA	CASSQDPPGLISSNQPQHF	TGCGCCAGCAGCCAAGATCCACCCGGACTTATTTCTAGCAATCAGCCCCAGCATTTT
TRBJ1-2	TRBV28	NA	NA	CASTYGGYGYGYTF	TGTGCCAGCACATACGGGGGGTACGGCTATGGCTACACCTTC